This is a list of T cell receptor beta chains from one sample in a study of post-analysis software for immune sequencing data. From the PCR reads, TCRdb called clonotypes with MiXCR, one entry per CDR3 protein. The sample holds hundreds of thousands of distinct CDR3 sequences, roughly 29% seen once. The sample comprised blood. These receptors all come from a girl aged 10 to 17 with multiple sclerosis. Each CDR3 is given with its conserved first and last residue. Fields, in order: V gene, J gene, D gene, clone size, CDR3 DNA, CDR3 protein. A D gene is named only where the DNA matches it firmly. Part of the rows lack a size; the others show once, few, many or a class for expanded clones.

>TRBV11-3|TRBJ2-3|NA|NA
TGCGCCAGCAGCCCCAGGGATACAGATACGCAGTATTTT
CASSPRDTDTQYF
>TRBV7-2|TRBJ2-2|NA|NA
TGTGCCAGCAGCTTAAGGGGCCGAGCGAACACCGGGGAGCTGTTTTTT
CASSLRGRANTGELFF
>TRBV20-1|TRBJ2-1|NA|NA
TGCAGTGCTACTAAGGCGTCGGGGTTCCAAGAGACCCAGTTCTTC
CSATKASGFQETQFF
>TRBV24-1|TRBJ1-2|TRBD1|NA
TGTGCCACCAGTGACAGAAAGACAGGGTATGGCTACACCTTC
CATSDRKTGYGYTF
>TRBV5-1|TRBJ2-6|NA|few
TGCGCCAGCAGCTCTGGACATTTAGCCTCTGGGGCCAACGTCCTGACTTTC
CASSSGHLASGANVLTF
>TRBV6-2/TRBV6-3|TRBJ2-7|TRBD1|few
TGTGCCAGCAGGCCGACCGGGACAGCCATATACGAGCAGTACTTC
CASRPTGTAIYEQYF
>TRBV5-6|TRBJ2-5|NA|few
TGTGCCAGCAGCTTACAGGGAGTCGAGACCCAGTACTTC
CASSLQGVETQYF
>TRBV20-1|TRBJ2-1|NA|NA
TGCAGTGCTAGAGATTACCCCCGAGGGGACGCTACGAAGCAGTTCTTC
CSARDYPRGDATKQFF
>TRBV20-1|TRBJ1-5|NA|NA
TGCAGTGCTAGAGGTCCAGGGGGCAATCAGCCCCAGCATTTT
CSARGPGGNQPQHF
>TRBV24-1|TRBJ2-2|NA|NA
TGTGCCACCAGGGGCCGGGACACAAACACCGGGGAGCTGTTTTTT
CATRGRDTNTGELFF
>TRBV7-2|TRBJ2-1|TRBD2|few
TGTGCCAGCAGCCCCGGTATAGCGGGAGACGCTGAGCAGTTCTTC
CASSPGIAGDAEQFF
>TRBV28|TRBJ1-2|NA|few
TGTGCCAGCAGTCGATGGGTTGGCTACACCTTC
CASSRWVGYTF
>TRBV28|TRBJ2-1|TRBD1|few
TGTGCCAGCAGTCTCAGGGGGAACTCCTACAATGAGCAGTTCTTC
CASSLRGNSYNEQFF
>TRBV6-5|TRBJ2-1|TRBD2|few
TGTGCCAGCAGTTACGGACTAGCGGGAGGGTACCCCTACAATGAGCAGTTCTTC
CASSYGLAGGYPYNEQFF
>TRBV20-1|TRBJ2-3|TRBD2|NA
TGCAGTGCCGCCACTAGCGGATTTAGCACAGATACGCAGTATTTT
CSAATSGFSTDTQYF
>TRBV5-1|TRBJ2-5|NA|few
TGCGCCAGCGATTCAGCATGGGAGACCCAGTACTTC
CASDSAWETQYF
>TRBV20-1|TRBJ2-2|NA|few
TGCAGTGCTGGGAGTTCACGTGCGGGGGCCCCCACCGGGGAGCTGTTTTTT
CSAGSSRAGAPTGELFF
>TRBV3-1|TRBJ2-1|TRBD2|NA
TGTGCCAGCACCCGATCTCGTCCCGGGCGCGGGGGTAATGAGCAGTTCTTC
CASTRSRPGRGGNEQFF
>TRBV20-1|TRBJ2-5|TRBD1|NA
TGCAGTGCTAGAGGTCCCAGGGACAGGGAGGAAGAGACCCAGTACTTC
CSARGPRDREEETQYF
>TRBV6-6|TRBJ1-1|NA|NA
TGTGCCAGCAGAGATAACAGGGCAGGAGCTGAAGCTTTCTTT
CASRDNRAGAEAFF
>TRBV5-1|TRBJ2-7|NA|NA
TGCGCCAGCAGCTTGGCCCTGCGGGATGATGAGCAGTACTTC
CASSLALRDDEQYF
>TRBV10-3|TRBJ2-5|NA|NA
TGTGCCATCCGTGGGCAGGCGGGGGAGACCCAGTACTTC
CAIRGQAGETQYF
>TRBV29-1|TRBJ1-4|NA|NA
TGCAGCGTTGAATTTGGGGGAAATGAAAAACTGTTTTTT
CSVEFGGNEKLFF
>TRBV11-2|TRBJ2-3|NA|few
TGTGCCAGCAGCTTAATTCGTGACTACCCAGGGGATACGCAGTATTTT
CASSLIRDYPGDTQYF
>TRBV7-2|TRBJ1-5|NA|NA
TGTGCCAGCAGCCCAAACAGGGCTCAGCCCCAGCATTTT
CASSPNRAQPQHF
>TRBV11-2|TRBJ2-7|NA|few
TGTGCCAGCAGCTTAACGGGGAGGCAGGAAGAGCAGTACTTC
CASSLTGRQEEQYF
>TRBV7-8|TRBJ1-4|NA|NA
TGTGCCAGCAGCTTAGCGTGGGGGCACACTAATGAAAAACTGTTTTTT
CASSLAWGHTNEKLFF
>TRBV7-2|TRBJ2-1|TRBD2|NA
TGTGCCAGCAGCCCTGGCGGGGGGGGATACAATGAGCAGTTCTTC
CASSPGGGGYNEQFF
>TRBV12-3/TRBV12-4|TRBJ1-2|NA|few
TGTGCCAGCAGACTCCTGGGGACCTATGGCTACACCTTC
CASRLLGTYGYTF
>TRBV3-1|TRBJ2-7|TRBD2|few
TGTGCCAGCAGCCCCCCCCACAGCGGGAGGATCTACGAGCAGTACTTC
CASSPPHSGRIYEQYF
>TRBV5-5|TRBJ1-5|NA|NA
TGTGCCAGCAGCTTGGAGGGGGGGCGAGGCAATCAGCCCCAGCATTTT
CASSLEGGRGNQPQHF
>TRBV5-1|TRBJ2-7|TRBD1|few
TGCGCCAGCAGCTTGCCTAATAAACAGGGGGCGCCGAGTTACGAGCAGTACTTC
CASSLPNKQGAPSYEQYF
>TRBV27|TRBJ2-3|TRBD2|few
TGTGCCAGCAGGACCCTAGCGGGAGGTTTAGATACGCAGTATTTT
CASRTLAGGLDTQYF
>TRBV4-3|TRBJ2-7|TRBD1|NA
TGCGCCAGCAGCCAATATACAGGGGCCGGCTACGAGCAGTACTTC
CASSQYTGAGYEQYF
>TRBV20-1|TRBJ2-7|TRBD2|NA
TGCAGTGCTAGAGCCCTAGCGGCCAACTACGAGCAGTACTTC
CSARALAANYEQYF
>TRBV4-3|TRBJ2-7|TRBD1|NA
TGCGCCAGCAGCCAAGGGACAGGGGGTAACGAGCAGTACTTC
CASSQGTGGNEQYF
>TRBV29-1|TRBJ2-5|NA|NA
TGCAGCGTCGCTTCTCGGGAGTACCAAGAGACCCAGTACTTC
CSVASREYQETQYF
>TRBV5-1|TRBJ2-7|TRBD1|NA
TGCGCCAGCAGCAAGACCGGGACAGGGGTTTCCGAGCAGTACTTC
CASSKTGTGVSEQYF
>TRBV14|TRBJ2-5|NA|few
TGTGCCAGCAGCCAAGCCCTTAGTCGGGCGGAGACCCAGTACTTC
CASSQALSRAETQYF
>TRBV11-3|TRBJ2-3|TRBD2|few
TGTGCCAGCAGCTTAGATGAAGGGACTAACACAGATACGCAGTATTTT
CASSLDEGTNTDTQYF
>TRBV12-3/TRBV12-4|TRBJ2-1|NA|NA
TGTGCCAGCACACTTTCCGGGGGCCTACGGAATGAGCAGTTCTTC
CASTLSGGLRNEQFF
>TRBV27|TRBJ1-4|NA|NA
TGTGCCAGCAGTTTATATGGCAGGGACTCTGAAAAACTGTTTTTT
CASSLYGRDSEKLFF
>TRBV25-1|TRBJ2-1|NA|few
TGTGCCAGCACCCGGCGGGGATCCTACAATGAGCAGTTCTTC
CASTRRGSYNEQFF
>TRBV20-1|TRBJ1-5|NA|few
TGCAGTGCTAGATACTACGGACCCGAAAAGAATAGCAATCAGCCCCAGCATTTT
CSARYYGPEKNSNQPQHF
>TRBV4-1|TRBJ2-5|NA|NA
TGCGCCAGCAGCCAAGACGGAGAGGGAGAGACCCAGTACTTC
CASSQDGEGETQYF
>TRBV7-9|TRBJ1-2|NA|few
TGTGCCAGCGCACCCGGCGGGTCTGGCTACACCTTC
CASAPGGSGYTF
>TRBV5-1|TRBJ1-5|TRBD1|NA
TGCGCCAGCAGCCCAGACAGGGGTGGCCAGCCCCAGCATTTT
CASSPDRGGQPQHF
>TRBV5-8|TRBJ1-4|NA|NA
TGTGCCAGCAGCTTGGAGGCTGGGGTCGAAAAACTGTTTTTT
CASSLEAGVEKLFF
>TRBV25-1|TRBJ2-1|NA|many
TGTGCCAGCAGCCCCGAGGGCAATGAGCAGTTCTTC
CASSPEGNEQFF
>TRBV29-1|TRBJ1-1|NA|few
TGCAGCGCCAGACAGCTACTGGGCGCAGCTTTCTTT
CSARQLLGAAFF
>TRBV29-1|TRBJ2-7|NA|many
TGCAGCGTTGAAGTACGCCGCCGGGAGCAGTACTTC
CSVEVRRREQYF
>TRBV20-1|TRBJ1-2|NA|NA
TGCAGTGCCCCATTGGACACTCCCTATGGCTACACCTTC
CSAPLDTPYGYTF
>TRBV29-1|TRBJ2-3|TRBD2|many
TGCAGCGAGGGACCGGGACTAGCTAGCACAGATACGCAGTATTTT
CSEGPGLASTDTQYF
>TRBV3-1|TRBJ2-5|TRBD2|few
TGTGCCAGCAGCCAACTACGGGGGAGGGTCCAAGAGACCCAGTACTTC
CASSQLRGRVQETQYF